This passage covers 14 T cell receptor beta chains from one sample sequenced in a study of T cells expressing NK-cell markers. TCRdb reprocessed the 5' RACE reads, keeping one entry per CDR3 protein, no DNA. This sample contains 550,000 or so distinct CDR3 sequences. The source material was blood T cells: a sorted CD56 or NKG2C T cell subset, CD4+ or CD8+ T cells, or bulk PBMC T cells (not recorded which). Receptor source: a man aged 18 to 29 in good health.

This chain links TRBV7-9 with TRBJ2-3; TCRdb's D call, TRBD2, is unchecked because there is no DNA. The CDR3 contains 15 residues. CDR1 and CDR2 from the germline V gene are SEHNR and FQNEAQ (reference sequence). The CDR3 sequence is CASSFWETRSDTQYF.

The J gene is TRBJ2-5, the V gene TRBV7-2; TCRdb outputs TRBD2, but without DNA this stays unchecked. This CDR3 is built from 14 residues. Germline loops: CDR1 SGHTA, CDR2 FQGNSA. Here the CDR3 reads CASSLVPAEETQYF. The whole variable domain, filled in from reference TRBV7-2 and TRBJ2-5, reads GAGVSQSPSNKVTEKGKDVELRCDPISGHTALYWYRQSLGQGLEFLIYFQGNSAPDKSGLPSDRFSAERTGGSVSTLTIQRTQQEDSAVYLCASSLVPAEETQYFGPGTRLLVL.

The chain links TRBV29-1 to TRBJ2-7; TCRdb indicates TRBD2, and absent DNA this call remains unverified. Germline V CDR1 and CDR2: SQVTM, ANQGSEA. The CDR3 totals 18 residues. The CDR3 spells CSVLGGLWRPSGTYEQYF.

The chain uses TRBV3-1 and TRBJ2-3; the TRBD2 assignment by TCRdb is unverifiable without DNA. This CDR3 has 15 amino acids. Germline lookup yields CDR1 LGHDT and CDR2 YNNKEL (reference sequence). The CDR3 loop reads CASSPMSAGADTQYF.

The rearrangement uses TRBV28 and TRBJ2-5; TCRdb calls TRBD1, which cannot be checked without DNA. The CDR3 length is 16 residues. The germline V gene has CDR1 MDHEN and CDR2 SYDVKM. Here the CDR3 reads CASSLQGAQSAETQYF.

The chain has TRBV14 and TRBJ2-1. Germline V gives CDR1 SGHDN, CDR2 FVKESK. This CDR3 is built from 14 residues. The CDR3 here is CASSQGQPRNEQFF.

CDR3 residues: CSVEIRERSSYEQYF. V gene TRBV29-1 combines with J gene TRBJ2-7; the D call of TRBD2 rests on TCRdb alone, since no DNA is present to check it. CDR3 length: 15 amino acids. Germline CDR1 reads SQVTM; CDR2 reads ANQGSEA.

This chain connects TRBV29-1 to TRBJ2-3; TCRdb's assignment of TRBD2 cannot be checked, as there is no DNA. Looked up from germline, CDR1 is SQVTM and CDR2 is ANQGSEA. This CDR3 is 14 amino acids long. The CDR3 reads CSVDREYGTDTQYF.

The chain joins TRBV5-6 to TRBJ1-1; the TCRdb call, TRBD1, lacks DNA for checking. The CDR3 spans 14 residues. Germline-derived CDR1 and CDR2 are SGHDT and YYEEEE. CDR3 protein: CASSFPGLNTEAFF.

This chain uses TRBV6-1 with TRBJ2-5. The CDR3 length is 13 residues. The germline V gene has CDR1 MNHNS and CDR2 SASEGT. The CDR3 spells CASRQGPSETQYF.

The rearrangement joins TRBV19 to TRBJ2-7; with no DNA, the TCRdb D assignment of TRBD1 cannot be verified. The length of the CDR3 is 14 residues. From germline, CDR1 is LNHDA and CDR2 SQIVND (reference sequence). CDR3 sequence: CASSPAAGFYEQYF.

The chain recombines TRBV12-3 or TRBV12-4 with TRBJ2-5; TCRdb proposes TRBD2, but this gene call is untestable without DNA. The CDR3 totals 14 residues. CDR3 sequence reads: CASRRTSGQETQYF.

This chain joins TRBV12-3 or TRBV12-4 and TRBJ2-3; TCRdb calls TRBD1, which cannot be checked without DNA. This CDR3 region has 22 residues. CDR3: CASSFGRTVGVTNSPSTDTQYF.

The J gene is TRBJ2-3, the V gene TRBV10-3; TCRdb's D call of TRBD2 is untestable without DNA. Germline values: CDR1 ENHRY, CDR2 SYGVKD. CDR3 length: 18 amino acids. The CDR3 region is CAISESLSGGLGTDTQYF.